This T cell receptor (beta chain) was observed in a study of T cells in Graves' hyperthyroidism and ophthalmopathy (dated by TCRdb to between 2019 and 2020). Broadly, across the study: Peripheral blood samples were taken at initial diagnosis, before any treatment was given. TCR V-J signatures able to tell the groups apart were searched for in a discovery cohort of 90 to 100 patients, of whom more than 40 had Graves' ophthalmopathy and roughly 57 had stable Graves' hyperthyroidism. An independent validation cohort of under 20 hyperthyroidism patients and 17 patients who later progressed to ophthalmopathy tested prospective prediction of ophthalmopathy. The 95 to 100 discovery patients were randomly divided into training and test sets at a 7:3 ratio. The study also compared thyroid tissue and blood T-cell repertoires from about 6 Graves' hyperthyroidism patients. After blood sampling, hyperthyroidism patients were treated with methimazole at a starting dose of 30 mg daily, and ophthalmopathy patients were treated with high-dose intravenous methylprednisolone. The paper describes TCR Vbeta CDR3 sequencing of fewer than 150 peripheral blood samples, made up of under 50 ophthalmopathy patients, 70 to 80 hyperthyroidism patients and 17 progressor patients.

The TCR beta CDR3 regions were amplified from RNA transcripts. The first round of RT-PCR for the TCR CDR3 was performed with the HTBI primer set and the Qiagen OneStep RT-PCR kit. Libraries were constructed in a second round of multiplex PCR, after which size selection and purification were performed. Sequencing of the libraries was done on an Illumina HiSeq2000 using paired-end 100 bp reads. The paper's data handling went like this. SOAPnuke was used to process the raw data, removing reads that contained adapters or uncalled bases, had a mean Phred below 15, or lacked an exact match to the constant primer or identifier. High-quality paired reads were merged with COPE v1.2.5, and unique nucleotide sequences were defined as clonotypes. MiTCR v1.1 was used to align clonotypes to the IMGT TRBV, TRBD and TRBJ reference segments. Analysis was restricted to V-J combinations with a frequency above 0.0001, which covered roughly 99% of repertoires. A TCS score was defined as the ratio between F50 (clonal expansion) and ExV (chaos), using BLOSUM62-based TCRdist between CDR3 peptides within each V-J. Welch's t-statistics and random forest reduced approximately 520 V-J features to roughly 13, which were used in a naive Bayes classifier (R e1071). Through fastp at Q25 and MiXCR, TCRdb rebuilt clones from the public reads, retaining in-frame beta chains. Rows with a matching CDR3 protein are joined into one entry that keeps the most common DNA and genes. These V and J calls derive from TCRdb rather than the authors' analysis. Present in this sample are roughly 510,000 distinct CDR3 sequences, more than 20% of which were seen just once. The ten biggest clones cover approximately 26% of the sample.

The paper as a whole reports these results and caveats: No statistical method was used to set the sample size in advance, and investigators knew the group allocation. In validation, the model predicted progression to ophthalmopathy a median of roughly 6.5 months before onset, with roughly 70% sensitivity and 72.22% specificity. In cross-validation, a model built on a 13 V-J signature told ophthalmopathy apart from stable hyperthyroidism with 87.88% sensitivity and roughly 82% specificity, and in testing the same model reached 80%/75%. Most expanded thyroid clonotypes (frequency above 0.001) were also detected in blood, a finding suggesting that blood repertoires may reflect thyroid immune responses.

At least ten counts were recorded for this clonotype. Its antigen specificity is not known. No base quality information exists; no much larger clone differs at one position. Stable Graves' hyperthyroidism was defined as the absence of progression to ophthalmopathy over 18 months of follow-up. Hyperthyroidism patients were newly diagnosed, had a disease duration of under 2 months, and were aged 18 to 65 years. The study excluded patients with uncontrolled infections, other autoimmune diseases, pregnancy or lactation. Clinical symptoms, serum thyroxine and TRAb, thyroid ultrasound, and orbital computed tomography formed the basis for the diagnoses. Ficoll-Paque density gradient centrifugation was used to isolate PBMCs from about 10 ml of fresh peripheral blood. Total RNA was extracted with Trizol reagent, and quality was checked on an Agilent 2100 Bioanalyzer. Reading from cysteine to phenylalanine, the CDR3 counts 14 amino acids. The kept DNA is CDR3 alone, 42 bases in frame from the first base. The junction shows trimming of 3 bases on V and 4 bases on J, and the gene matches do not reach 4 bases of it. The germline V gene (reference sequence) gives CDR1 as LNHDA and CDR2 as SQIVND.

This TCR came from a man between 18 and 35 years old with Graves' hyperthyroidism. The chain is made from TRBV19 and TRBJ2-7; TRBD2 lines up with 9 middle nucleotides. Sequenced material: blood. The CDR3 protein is CASSIAGGPYEQYF. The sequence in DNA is TGTGCCAGTAGTATTGCGGGGGGGCCGTACGAGCAGTACTTC.